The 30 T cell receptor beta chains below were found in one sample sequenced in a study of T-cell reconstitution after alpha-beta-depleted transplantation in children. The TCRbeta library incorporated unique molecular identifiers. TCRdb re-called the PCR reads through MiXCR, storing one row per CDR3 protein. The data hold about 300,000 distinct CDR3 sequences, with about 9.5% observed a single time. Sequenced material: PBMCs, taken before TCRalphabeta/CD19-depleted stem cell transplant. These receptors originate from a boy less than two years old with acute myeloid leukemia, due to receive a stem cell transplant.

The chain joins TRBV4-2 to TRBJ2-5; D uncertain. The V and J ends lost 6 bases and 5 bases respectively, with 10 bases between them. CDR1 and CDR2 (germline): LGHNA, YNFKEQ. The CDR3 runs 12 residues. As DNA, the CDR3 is TGTGCCAGCAGACGACTTGGGGAGACCCAGTACTTC. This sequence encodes CASRRLGETQYF.

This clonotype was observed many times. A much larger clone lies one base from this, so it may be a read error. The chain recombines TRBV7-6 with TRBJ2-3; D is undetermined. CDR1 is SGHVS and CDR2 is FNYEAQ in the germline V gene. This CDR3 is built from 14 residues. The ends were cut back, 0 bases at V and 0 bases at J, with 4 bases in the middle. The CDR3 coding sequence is TGTGCCAGCAGCTTAGCGCGGAGCACAGATACGCAGTATTTT. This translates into CASSLARSTDTQYF.

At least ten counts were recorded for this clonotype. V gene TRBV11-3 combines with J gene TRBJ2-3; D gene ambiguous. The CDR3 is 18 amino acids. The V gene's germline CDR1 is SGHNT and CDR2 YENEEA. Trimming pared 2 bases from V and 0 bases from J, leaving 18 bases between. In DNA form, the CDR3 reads TGTGCCAGCAGCTTATTGGGTTTGCCCCTCCCTAGCACAGATACGCAGTATTTT. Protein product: CASSLLGLPLPSTDTQYF.

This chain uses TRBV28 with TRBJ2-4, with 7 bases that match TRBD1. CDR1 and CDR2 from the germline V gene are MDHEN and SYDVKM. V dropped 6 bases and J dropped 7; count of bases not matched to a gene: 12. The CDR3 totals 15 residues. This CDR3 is CASRRRDRRENIQYF. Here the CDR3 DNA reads TGTGCCAGCAGGCGCCGGGACAGAAGGGAGAACATTCAGTACTTC.

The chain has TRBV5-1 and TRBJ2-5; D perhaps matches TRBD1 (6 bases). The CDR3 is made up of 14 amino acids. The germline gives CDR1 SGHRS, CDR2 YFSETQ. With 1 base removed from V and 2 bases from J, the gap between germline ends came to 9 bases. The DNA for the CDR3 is TGCGCCAGCAGCTTGTGGGGACAACAAGAGACCCAGTACTTC. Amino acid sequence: CASSLWGQQETQYF. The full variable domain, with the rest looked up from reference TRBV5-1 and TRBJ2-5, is KAGVTQTPRYLIKTRGQQVTLSCSPISGHRSVSWYQQTPGQGLQFLFEYFSETQRNKGNFPGRFSGRQFSNSRSEMNVSTLELGDSALYLCASSLWGQQETQYFGPGTRLLVL.

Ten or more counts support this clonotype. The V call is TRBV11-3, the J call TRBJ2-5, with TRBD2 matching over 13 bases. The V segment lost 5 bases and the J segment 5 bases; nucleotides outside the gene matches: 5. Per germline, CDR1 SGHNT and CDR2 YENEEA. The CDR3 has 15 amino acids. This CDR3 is CASSPGLAGDETQYF. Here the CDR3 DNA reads TGTGCCAGCAGCCCAGGACTAGCGGGGGACGAGACCCAGTACTTC.

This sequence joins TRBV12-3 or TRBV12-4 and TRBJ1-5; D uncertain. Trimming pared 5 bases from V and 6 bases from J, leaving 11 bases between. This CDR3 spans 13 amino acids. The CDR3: CASSPLDGQPQHF. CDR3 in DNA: TGTGCCAGCAGTCCCCTGGATGGTCAGCCCCAGCATTTT.

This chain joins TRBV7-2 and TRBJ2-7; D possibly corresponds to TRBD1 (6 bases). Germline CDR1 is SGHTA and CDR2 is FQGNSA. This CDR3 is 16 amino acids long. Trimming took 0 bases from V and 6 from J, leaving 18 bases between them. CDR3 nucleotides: TGTGCCAGCAGCTTAGCACCGGCCGGGACACGTCCCGAGCAGTACTTC. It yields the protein CASSLAPAGTRPEQYF.

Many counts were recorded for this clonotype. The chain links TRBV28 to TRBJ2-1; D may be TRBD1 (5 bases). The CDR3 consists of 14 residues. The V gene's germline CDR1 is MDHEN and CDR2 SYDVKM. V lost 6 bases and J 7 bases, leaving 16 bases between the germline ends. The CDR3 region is CASRLTVISNEQFF. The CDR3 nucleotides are TGTGCCAGCAGGCTGACAGTTATCTCTAATGAGCAGTTCTTC.

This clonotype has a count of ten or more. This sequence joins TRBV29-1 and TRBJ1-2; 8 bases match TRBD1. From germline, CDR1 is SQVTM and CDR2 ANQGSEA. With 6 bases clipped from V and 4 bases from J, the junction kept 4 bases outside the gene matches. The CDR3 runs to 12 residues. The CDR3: CSVDRGVYGYTF. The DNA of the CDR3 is TGCAGCGTAGACAGGGGTGTCTATGGCTACACCTTC. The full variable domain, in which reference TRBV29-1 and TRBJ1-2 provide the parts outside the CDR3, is SAVISQKPSRDICQRGTSLTIQCQVDSQVTMMFWYRQQPGQSLTLIATANQGSEATYESGFVIDKFPISRPNLTFSTLTVSNMSPEDSSIYLCSVDRGVYGYTFGSGTRLTVV.

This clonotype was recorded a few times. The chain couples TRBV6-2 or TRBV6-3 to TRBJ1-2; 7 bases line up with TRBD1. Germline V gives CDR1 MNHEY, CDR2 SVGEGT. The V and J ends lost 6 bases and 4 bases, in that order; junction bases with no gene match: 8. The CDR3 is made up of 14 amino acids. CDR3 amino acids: CASSPLQGIYGYTF. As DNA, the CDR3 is TGTGCCAGCAGCCCTCTACAGGGGATCTATGGCTACACCTTC.

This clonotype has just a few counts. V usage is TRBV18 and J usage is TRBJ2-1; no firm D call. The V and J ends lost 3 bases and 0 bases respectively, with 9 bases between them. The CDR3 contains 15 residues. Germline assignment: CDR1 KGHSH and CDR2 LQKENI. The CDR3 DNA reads TGTGCCAGCTCACCGCAAGTGAGCTCCTACAATGAGCAGTTCTTC. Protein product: CASSPQVSSYNEQFF.

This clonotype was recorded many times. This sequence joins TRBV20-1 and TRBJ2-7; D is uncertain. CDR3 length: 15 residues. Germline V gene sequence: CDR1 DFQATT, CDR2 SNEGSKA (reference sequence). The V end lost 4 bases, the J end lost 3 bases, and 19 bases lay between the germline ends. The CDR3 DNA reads TGCAGTGCTACAGGCCGAACAACCCGACGCTACGAGCAGTACTTC. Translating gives CSATGRTTRRYEQYF.

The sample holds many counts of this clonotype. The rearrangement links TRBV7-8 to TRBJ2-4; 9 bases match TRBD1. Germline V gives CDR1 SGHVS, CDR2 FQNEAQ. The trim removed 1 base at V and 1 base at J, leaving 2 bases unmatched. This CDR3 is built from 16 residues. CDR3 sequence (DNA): TGTGCCAGCAGCTTAGAGACAGGGGGGGCCAAAAACATTCAGTACTTC. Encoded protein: CASSLETGGAKNIQYF.

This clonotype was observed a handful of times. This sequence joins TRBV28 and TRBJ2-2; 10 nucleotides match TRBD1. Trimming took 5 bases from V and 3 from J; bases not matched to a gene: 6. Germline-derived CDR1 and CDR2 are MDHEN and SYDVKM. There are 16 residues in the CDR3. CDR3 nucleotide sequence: TGTGCCAGCAGTCCTCCGGGACAGGGGTACACCGGGGAGCTGTTTTTT. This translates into CASSPPGQGYTGELFF.

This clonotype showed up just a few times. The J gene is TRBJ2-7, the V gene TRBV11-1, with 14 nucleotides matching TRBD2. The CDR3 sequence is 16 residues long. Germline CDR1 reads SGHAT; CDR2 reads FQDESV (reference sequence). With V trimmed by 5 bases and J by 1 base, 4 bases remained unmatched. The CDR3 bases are TGTGCCAGCAGCCCTTGGACTAGCGGGGGGTCCTACGAGCAGTACTTC. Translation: CASSPWTSGGSYEQYF.

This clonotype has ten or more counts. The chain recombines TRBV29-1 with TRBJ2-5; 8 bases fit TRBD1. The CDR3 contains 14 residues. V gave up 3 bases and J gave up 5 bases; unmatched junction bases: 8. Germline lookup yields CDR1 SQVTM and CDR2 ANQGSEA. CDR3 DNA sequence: TGCAGCGTTGAGTTGACAGGGGTACTCGAGACCCAGTACTTC. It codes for CSVELTGVLETQYF.

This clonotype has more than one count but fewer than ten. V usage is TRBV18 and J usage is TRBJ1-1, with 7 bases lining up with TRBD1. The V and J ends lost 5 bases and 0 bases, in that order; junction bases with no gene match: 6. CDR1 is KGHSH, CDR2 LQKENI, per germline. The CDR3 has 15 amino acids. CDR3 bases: TGTGCCAGCTCAGGACAGGCTCACTTGAACACTGAAGCTTTCTTT. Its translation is CASSGQAHLNTEAFF.

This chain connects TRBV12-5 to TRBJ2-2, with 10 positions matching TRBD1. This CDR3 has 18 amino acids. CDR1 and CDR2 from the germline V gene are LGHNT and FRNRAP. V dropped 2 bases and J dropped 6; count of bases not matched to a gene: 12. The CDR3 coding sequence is TGTGCTAGTGGTTTGACCCTCCTGGACAGGGGGATTGCCGGGGAGCTGTTTTTT. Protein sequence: CASGLTLLDRGIAGELFF.

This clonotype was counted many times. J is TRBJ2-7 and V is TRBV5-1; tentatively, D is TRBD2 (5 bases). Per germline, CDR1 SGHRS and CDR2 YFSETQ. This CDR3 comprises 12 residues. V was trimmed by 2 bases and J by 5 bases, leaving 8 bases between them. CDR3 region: CASSLGGDEQYF. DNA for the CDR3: TGCGCCAGCAGCTTAGGAGGAGACGAGCAGTACTTC.

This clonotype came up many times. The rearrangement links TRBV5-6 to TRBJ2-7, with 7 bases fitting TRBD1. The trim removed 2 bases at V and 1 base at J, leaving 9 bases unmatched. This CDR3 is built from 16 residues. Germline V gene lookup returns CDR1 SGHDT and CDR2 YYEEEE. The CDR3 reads CASSFYWTGLSYEQYF. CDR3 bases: TGTGCCAGCAGCTTCTACTGGACAGGCCTTTCCTACGAGCAGTACTTC.

For the CDR3, the DNA is TGCGCCAGCAGCTTGAGCGGGGGTCACTACAATGAGCAGTTCTTC. Amino acid sequence: CASSLSGGHYNEQFF. V gene TRBV5-1 combines with J gene TRBJ2-1, with TRBD2 matching over 8 bases. CDR3 length equals 15 residues. The V gene's germline CDR1 is SGHRS and CDR2 YFSETQ. The V segment lost 1 base and the J segment 3 bases; nucleotides outside the gene matches: 3.

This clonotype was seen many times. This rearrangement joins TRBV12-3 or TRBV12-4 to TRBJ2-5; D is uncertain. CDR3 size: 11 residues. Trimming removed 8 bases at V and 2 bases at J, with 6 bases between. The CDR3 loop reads CASAKQETQYF. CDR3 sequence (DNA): TGTGCCAGCGCCAAGCAAGAGACCCAGTACTTC.

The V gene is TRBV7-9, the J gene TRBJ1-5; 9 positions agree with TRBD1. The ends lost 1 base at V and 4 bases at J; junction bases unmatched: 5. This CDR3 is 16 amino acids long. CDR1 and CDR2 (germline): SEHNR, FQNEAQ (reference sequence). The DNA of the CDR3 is TGTGCCAGCAGCTTAGAAGGGACAGGGAGGAATCAGCCCCAGCATTTT. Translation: CASSLEGTGRNQPQHF.

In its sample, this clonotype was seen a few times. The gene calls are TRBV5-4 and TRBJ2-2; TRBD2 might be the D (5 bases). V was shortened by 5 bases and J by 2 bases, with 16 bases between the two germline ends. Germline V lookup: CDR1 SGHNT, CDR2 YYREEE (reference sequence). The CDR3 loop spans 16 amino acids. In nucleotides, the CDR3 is TGTGCCAGCAGGAAAAACAGAGGGTCAAACACCGGGGAGCTGTTTTTT. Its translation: CASRKNRGSNTGELFF. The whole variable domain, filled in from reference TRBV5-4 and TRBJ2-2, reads ETGVTQSPTHLIKTRGQQVTLRCSSQSGHNTVSWYQQALGQGPQFIFQYYREEENGRGNFPPRFSGLQFPNYSSELNVNALELDDSALYLCASRKNRGSNTGELFFGEGSRLTVL.

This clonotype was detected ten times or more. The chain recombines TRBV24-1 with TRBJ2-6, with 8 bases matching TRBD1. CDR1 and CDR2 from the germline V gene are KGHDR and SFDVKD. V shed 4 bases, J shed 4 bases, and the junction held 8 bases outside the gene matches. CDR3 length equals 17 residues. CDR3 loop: CATSDSRGLWGANVLTF. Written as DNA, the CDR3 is TGTGCCACCAGTGACAGCAGGGGGCTATGGGGGGCCAACGTCCTGACTTTC.

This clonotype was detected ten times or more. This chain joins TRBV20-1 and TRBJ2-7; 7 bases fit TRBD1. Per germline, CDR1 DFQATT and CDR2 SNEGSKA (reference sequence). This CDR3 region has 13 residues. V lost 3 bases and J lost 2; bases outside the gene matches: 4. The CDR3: CSASPGGTYEQYF. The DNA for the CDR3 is TGCAGTGCTAGCCCAGGGGGTACCTACGAGCAGTACTTC.

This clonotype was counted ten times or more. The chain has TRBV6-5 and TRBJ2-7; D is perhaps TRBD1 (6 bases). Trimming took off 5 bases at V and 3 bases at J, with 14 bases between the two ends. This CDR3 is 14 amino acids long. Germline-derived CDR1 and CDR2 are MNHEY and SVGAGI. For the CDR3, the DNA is TGTGCCAGCAGTCCCACAGGGATGTACTACGAGCAGTACTTC. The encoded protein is CASSPTGMYYEQYF.

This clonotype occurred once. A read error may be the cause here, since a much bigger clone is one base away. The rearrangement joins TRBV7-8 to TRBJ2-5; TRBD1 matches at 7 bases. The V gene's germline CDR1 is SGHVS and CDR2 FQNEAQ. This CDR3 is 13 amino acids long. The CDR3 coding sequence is TGTGCCCGCAGCCGGGACAGCGGAGAGACCCAGTACTTC. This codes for CARSRDSGETQYF.

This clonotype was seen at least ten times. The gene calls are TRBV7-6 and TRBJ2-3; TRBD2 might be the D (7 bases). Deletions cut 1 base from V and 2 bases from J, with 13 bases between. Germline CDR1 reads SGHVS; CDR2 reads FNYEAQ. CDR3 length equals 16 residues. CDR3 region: CASSLEGGSLTDTQYF. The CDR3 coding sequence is TGTGCCAGCAGCTTAGAGGGGGGGTCTCTCACAGATACGCAGTATTTT. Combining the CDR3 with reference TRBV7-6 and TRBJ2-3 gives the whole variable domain GAGVSQSPRYKVTKRGQDVALRCDPISGHVSLYWYRQALGQGPEFLTYFNYEAQQDKSGLPNDRFSAERPEGSISTLTIQRTEQRDSAMYRCASSLEGGSLTDTQYFGPGTRLTVL.